There are many counts of the clone carrying this TCR beta chain. Via MiXCR, TCRdb re-called the RACE reads, giving one row per CDR3 protein. In the table there are tens of thousands of distinct CDR3 sequences, approximately 8.6% of which are singletons. The data are from a study of human T cells and chemical hapten exposure. Time point denoted: patch test 1, 2 weeks after DPC sensitization. Treatment indicated: therapeutic diphenylcyclopropenone sensitization with weekly scalp DPC. Germline CDR1 and CDR2: SQVTM and ANQGSEA. V was clipped by 4 bases and J by 2 bases, with 13 bases between them. There are 14 residues in the CDR3.

The clonotype originates from a woman aged 40 to 55 with alopecia areata. Some clones in this sample may be carry-over from other donors' samples. The chain uses TRBV29-1 and TRBJ2-3; D uncertain. This specimen was whole blood, taken in connection with sensitization to the hapten diphenylcyclopropenone (DPC). The CDR3: CSVGPSLNTDTQYF. The CDR3 coding sequence is TGCAGCGTTGGCCCCTCACTAAACACAGATACGCAGTATTTT.